This T cell receptor (beta chain) was sequenced for a study of T cell responses to AZD1222 COVID-19 vaccine. Study-wide results and limits: Spike-wide vaccine-associated CD4 TCRs dominated at 160-218 and 743-854. Sampling captured repertoires only after the peak T cell response. At baseline, seropositivity was found in only a handful of AZD1222 recipients. The study found Spike-specific TCR breadth and depth rose after two AZD1222 doses.

On this clone itself: Its target is not known.

TCRdb's copy holds only in-frame clones and misses some; the assay was immunoSEQ multiplex PCR. Its clone listing holds around 140,000 clones. The source of this sequence is an adult in good health. Source material: peripheral blood.

The CDR3 region has the DNA TGTGCCAGCAGCTTAGGAGGCGGTCAGCCCCAGCATTTT. Translated, it gives CASSLGGGQPQHF. The V call is TRBV7-9, the J call TRBJ1-5; D unresolved. Germline V gene data show CDR1 as SEHNR and CDR2 as FQNEAQ (reference sequence). This CDR3 region has 13 residues. The ends were cut back, 1 base at V and 6 bases at J, with 7 bases in the middle.